The clone carrying this T cell receptor beta chain was counted at least ten times. Quantitative 5'-RACE was performed with molecular barcodes, and it yielded the TCR beta libraries. MiXCR was run by TCRdb on the 5' RACE reads, yielding one entry per CDR3 protein. The sample yields some 130,000 distinct CDR3 sequences, 10% to 12% seen once. The CDR3 has 16 residues. V lost 6 bases and J lost 4; bases outside the gene matches: 5. This specimen belongs to a study of CD8 T cells in ankylosing spondylitis. The chain has TRBV12-3 or TRBV12-4 and TRBJ2-2, with TRBD2 matching 13 bases. This TCR derives from a female donor with ankylosing spondylitis or in good health (not recorded which). Sequenced: blood, either unsorted or a sorted T cell fraction (not recorded which). CDR3 amino acids: CASSFRTSGSTGELFF. The DNA for the CDR3 is TGTGCCAGCAGCTTCCGGACTAGCGGGAGCACCGGGGAGCTGTTTTTT.